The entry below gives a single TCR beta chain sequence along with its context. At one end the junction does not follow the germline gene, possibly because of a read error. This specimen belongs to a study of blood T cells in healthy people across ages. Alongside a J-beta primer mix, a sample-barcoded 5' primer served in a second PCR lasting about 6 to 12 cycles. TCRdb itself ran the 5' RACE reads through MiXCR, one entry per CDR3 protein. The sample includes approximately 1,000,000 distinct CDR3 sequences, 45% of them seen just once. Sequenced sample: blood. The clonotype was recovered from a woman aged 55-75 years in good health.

The CDR3 DNA reads as TGCAGTGCAAGACAGAGCTCTGGGGCCAACGTCCCGACTTTC. This codes for CSARQSSGANVPTF. V and J are TRBV20-1 and TRBJ2-6, with TRBD1 as a possible D gene (5 bases). The CDR3 sequence is 14 residues long. Germline V gene lookup returns CDR1 DFQATT and CDR2 SNEGSKA (reference sequence).